These 20 T cell receptor beta chains came from one sample sequenced in a study of T cell responses to AZD1222 COVID-19 vaccine. Sequencing was performed with immunoSEQ multiplex PCR; in TCRdb, only in-frame clones are kept and a portion is missing. The table lists some 130,000 clones, around nine tenths of them singletons. Sequencing was performed on peripheral blood, taken on day 0 of AZD1222 vaccination. Every receptor here comes from an adult in good health.

The chain has TRBV30 and TRBJ1-1; D is undetermined. The V gene lost 6 bases and the J gene lost 1 base, with 18 bases spanning the gap. This CDR3 spans 15 amino acids. The V gene's germline CDR1 is GTSNPN and CDR2 SVGIG (reference sequence). The CDR3 DNA reads TGTGCCTGCGGCGAAAAGGCCAACGGGAACACTGAAGCTTTCTTT. Translated, it gives CACGEKANGNTEAFF.

CDR3 residues: CASRRASYEQYF. CDR3 sequence (DNA): TGTGCCAGCAGAAGGGCCTCCTACGAGCAGTACTTC. The chain carries TRBV6-5 and TRBJ2-7, with no clear D. Trimming left V 6 bases short and J 0 bases short, with 6 bases between. This CDR3 region has 12 residues. Germline V gives CDR1 MNHEY, CDR2 SVGAGI.

V usage is TRBV28 and J usage is TRBJ1-4; TRBD1 matches 9 bases. This CDR3 has 15 residues. V lost 5 bases, J lost 4 bases, and 5 bases stayed unmatched. Germline CDR1 is MDHEN and CDR2 is SYDVKM. In nucleotides, the CDR3 is TGTGCCAGCAGTCCCCCGGGACAGGGTAATGAAAAACTGTTTTTT. Protein sequence: CASSPPGQGNEKLFF. The full variable domain, completed using reference TRBV28 and TRBJ1-4, is DVKVTQSSRYLVKRTGEKVFLECVQDMDHENMFWYRQDPGLGLRLIYFSYDVKMKEKGDIPEGYSVSREKKERFSLILESASTNQTSMYLCASSPPGQGNEKLFFGSGTQLSVL.

Only one count was recorded for this clone. V and J are TRBV6-5 and TRBJ1-6; 9 bases map to TRBD1. In germline, CDR1 is MNHEY, CDR2 SVGAGI. After removal of 6 bases from V and 9 bases from J, the junction contained 9 bases not matched to a gene. CDR3 length: 15 amino acids. The CDR3 DNA follows: TGTGCCAGCAGCCTGGGACAGGGATTCGGTTCACCCCTCCACTTT. It specifies CASSLGQGFGSPLHF.

The J gene is TRBJ2-7, the V gene TRBV4-2, with D possibly being TRBD1 or TRBD2 (5 bases each). In germline, CDR1 is LGHNA, CDR2 YNFKEQ. The CDR3 has 14 residues. V was pared by 0 bases and J by 5 bases, with 11 bases between. CDR3 in DNA: TGTGCCAGCAGCCAAGATGATCGGGACCACGAGCAGTACTTC. Encoded protein: CASSQDDRDHEQYF.

V gene TRBV6-2 or TRBV6-3 combines with J gene TRBJ2-7, with D unclear. This CDR3 has 12 residues. The germline V gene has CDR1 MNHEY and CDR2 SVGEGT. Trimming removed 5 bases from V and 0 bases from J, with 5 bases in between. CDR3 sequence reads: CASSPSSYEQYF. The DNA of the CDR3 is TGTGCCAGCAGTCCGAGCTCCTACGAGCAGTACTTC.

V gene TRBV2 combines with J gene TRBJ1-4; D ambiguous. V dropped 2 bases and J dropped 16 bases, with 17 bases sitting between them. CDR1 is SNHLY and CDR2 is FYNNEI in the germline V gene. The CDR3 runs to 13 residues. CDR3 in amino acids: CASSERQAALAFF. The CDR3 region has the DNA TGTGCCAGCAGTGAAAGGCAGGCAGCACTTGCGTTTTTT. The variable domain in full, with the rest retrieved from reference TRBV2 and TRBJ1-4, is EPEVTQTPSHQVTQMGQEVILRCVPISNHLYFYWYRQILGQKVEFLVSFYNNEISEKSEIFDDQFSVERPDGSNFTLKIRSTKLEDSAMYFCASSERQAALAFFGSGTQLSVL.

The chain couples TRBV27 to TRBJ1-1; D gene uncertain. CDR1 is MNHEY, CDR2 SMNVEV, per germline (reference sequence). The V end lost 3 bases, the J end lost 1 base, and 12 bases lay between the germline ends. This CDR3 has 15 residues. The CDR3 sequence: CASSFATRGNTEAFF. Written as DNA, the CDR3 is TGTGCCAGCAGTTTCGCGACCCGGGGGAACACTGAAGCTTTCTTT.

The rearrangement links TRBV7-6 to TRBJ2-1; TRBD2 aligns across 11 bases. CDR1 SGHVS and CDR2 FNYEAQ come from the germline V gene. The length of the CDR3 is 18 residues. The V segment lost 2 bases and the J segment 3 bases; nucleotides outside the gene matches: 9. CDR3 nucleotide sequence: TGTGCCAGCAGCTTAACTAGCGGGGGTAAAGGCTACTACAATGAGCAGTTCTTC. Translating it yields CASSLTSGGKGYYNEQFF. The whole variable domain, remainder taken from reference TRBV7-6 and TRBJ2-1, is GAGVSQSPRYKVTKRGQDVALRCDPISGHVSLYWYRQALGQGPEFLTYFNYEAQQDKSGLPNDRFSAERPEGSISTLTIQRTEQRDSAMYRCASSLTSGGKGYYNEQFFGPGTRLTVL.

The rearrangement uses TRBV10-3 and TRBJ1-2; D not resolved. The germline V gene encodes CDR1 ENHRY and CDR2 SYGVKD. The ends were cut back, 2 bases at V and 0 bases at J, with 7 bases in the middle. The CDR3 length is 14 residues. The CDR3 region has the DNA TGTGCCATCAGTGAGCCGGGAGCTAACTATGGCTACACCTTC. It encodes CAISEPGANYGYTF.

The V gene is TRBV7-9, the J gene TRBJ1-4, with a tentative D call TRBD1 (6 bases). V was cut by 4 bases and J by 3 bases, with 9 bases left in between. CDR3 size: 14 residues. Germline V gene data show CDR1 as SEHNR and CDR2 as FQNEAQ (reference sequence). For the CDR3, the DNA is TGTGCCAGCAGCTCTCAGGGGTCTAATGAAAAACTGTTTTTT. Its translation is CASSSQGSNEKLFF. The variable domain in full, with the rest retrieved from reference TRBV7-9 and TRBJ1-4, is DTGVSQNPRHKITKRGQNVTFRCDPISEHNRLYWYRQTLGQGPEFLTYFQNEAQLEKSRLLSDRFSAERPKGSFSTLEIQRTEQGDSAMYLCASSSQGSNEKLFFGSGTQLSVL.

V and J are TRBV4-1 and TRBJ1-2; D ambiguous. This CDR3 contains 16 residues. Germline assignment: CDR1 MGHRA and CDR2 YSYEKL. V shed 2 bases and J shed 3 bases, with 16 bases lying between them. The CDR3 protein is CASSQLGLGKDYGYTF. CDR3 nucleotide sequence: TGCGCCAGCAGCCAACTTGGACTAGGCAAGGACTATGGCTACACCTTC.

The V call is TRBV5-1, the J call TRBJ1-5, with D unresolved. V was clipped by 1 base and J by 4 bases, with 12 bases between them. The CDR3 is 15 amino acids. From germline, CDR1 is SGHRS and CDR2 YFSETQ. CDR3 amino acids: CASSLSGVRNQPQHF. The CDR3, as DNA: TGCGCCAGCAGCTTGTCCGGGGTCCGAAATCAGCCCCAGCATTTT.

J is TRBJ1-1 and V is TRBV6-6; no reliable D call. This CDR3 contains 14 residues. Germline V gene data show CDR1 as MNHNY and CDR2 as SVGAGI (reference sequence). Trimming took off 5 bases at V and 8 bases at J, with 18 bases between the two ends. DNA of the CDR3: TGTGCCAGCAGTCCTCAGGAGAAGGGCTTGGAAGCTTTCTTT. Amino acids: CASSPQEKGLEAFF.

V gene TRBV4-2 combines with J gene TRBJ1-2, with D tentatively TRBD1 (5 bases). Germline CDR1 LGHNA, CDR2 YNFKEQ. Trimming cost V 0 bases and J 3 bases, with 11 bases left between them. CDR3 size: 15 residues. DNA of the CDR3: TGTGCCAGCAGCCAAGATTTGGGGACGGACTATGGCTACACCTTC. It translates to CASSQDLGTDYGYTF.

The chain joins TRBV6-1 to TRBJ1-1; 8 bases line up with TRBD1. The CDR3 has 15 residues. The J segment lost 5 bases and the V segment lost 1 base, leaving 6 bases of the junction unmatched. Germline V CDR1 and CDR2: MNHNS, SASEGT. The CDR3 is CASSEGVRGRTEAFF. In nucleotides, the CDR3 is TGTGCCAGCAGTGAAGGTGTCAGGGGGCGGACTGAAGCTTTCTTT.

The chain recombines TRBV7-2 with TRBJ2-1; D is undetermined. Germline CDR1 reads SGHTA; CDR2 reads FQGNSA. V was trimmed by 1 base and J by 4 bases, leaving 8 bases between them. The CDR3 runs to 14 residues. In nucleotides, the CDR3 is TGTGCCAGCAGCTTAGGGGGAACTTACAATGAGCAGTTCTTC. Amino acids: CASSLGGTYNEQFF.

V and J are TRBV6-2 or TRBV6-3 and TRBJ1-6, with D unresolved. Looked up from germline, CDR1 is MNHEY and CDR2 is SVGEGT. This CDR3 contains 14 residues. The ends were cut back, 6 bases at V and 6 bases at J, with 12 bases in the middle. The chain's CDR3 is CASRYGLGNSPLHF. The CDR3 region has the DNA TGTGCCAGCAGGTACGGCCTTGGTAATTCACCCCTCCACTTT.

The V call is TRBV6-5, the J call TRBJ2-7; TRBD2 is a possible D gene (6 bases). Germline lookup yields CDR1 MNHEY and CDR2 SVGAGI. The length of the CDR3 is 15 residues. V was cut by 7 bases and J by 3 bases, with 19 bases left in between. The DNA for the CDR3 is TGTGCCAGCAAGACGGGGGTTCTAAGTCACTACGAGCAGTACTTC. It is translated as CASKTGVLSHYEQYF.

The chain is built from TRBV6-1 and TRBJ1-6; 9 nucleotides align to TRBD1. The CDR3 is made up of 14 amino acids. Per the germline V gene, CDR1 is MNHNS and CDR2 is SASEGT. Losses at the gene ends were 6 bases for V and 7 bases for J; bases not matched to a gene: 4. CDR3 bases: TGTGCCAGCAGCCAGACAGGGGGAAATTCACCCCTCCACTTT. Its translation: CASSQTGGNSPLHF.